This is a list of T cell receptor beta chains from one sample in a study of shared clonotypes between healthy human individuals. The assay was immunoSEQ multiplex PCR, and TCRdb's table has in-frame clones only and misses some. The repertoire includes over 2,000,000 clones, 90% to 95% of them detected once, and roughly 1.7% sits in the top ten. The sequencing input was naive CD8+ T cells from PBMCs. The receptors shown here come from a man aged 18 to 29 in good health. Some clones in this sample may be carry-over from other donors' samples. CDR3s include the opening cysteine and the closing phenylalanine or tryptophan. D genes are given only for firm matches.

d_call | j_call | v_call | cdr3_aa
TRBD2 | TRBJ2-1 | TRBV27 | CASRPPSGSLLGEQFF
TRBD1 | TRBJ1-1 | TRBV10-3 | CAISESPGGNTEAFF
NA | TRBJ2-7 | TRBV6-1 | CASNSPGLILWEQYF
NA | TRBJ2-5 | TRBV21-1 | CASSRPEGGAFGETQYF
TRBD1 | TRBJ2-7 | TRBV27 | CASSRRDSYEQYF
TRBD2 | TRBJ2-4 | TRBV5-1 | CASSTEERAGTRDIQYF
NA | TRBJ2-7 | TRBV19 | CASSIAGSDEQYF
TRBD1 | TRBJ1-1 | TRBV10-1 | CASSEGTDMNTEAFF
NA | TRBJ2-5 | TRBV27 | CASSLYPGETQYF
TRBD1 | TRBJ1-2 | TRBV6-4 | CASSDVAQGARHGYTF
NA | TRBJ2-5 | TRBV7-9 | CASSPRQLQETQYF
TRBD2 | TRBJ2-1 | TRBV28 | CASNMGTSGASSYNEQFF
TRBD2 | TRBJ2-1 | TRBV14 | CASSLGLAGNYNEQFF
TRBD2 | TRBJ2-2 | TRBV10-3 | CAISQPRLRESLELFF
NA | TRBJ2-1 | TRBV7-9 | CASKVGNEQFF
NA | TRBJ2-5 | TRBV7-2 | CASSLILAAETQYF
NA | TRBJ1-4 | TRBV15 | CATSRVGTGEKLFF
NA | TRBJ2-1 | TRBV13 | CASSSLAYEQFF
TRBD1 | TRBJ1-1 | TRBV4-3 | CASSQKDPRTGNTEAFF
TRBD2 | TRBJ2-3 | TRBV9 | CASSAGLASDTDTQYF
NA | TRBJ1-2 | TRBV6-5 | CASSYNRVGEGYTF
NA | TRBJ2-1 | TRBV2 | CASSEGRGYNEQFF
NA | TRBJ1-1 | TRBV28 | CASSLPTEAFF
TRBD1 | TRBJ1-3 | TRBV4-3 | CASSQYPRGTGNTIYF
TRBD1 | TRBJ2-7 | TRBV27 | CASSTQGAGWREQYF
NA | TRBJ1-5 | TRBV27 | CASSLGYRGQPQHF
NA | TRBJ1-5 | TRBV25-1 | CASSEINRDTDNQPQHF
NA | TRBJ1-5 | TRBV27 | CASSLSPTTEGGQPQHF
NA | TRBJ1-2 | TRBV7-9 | CASSTDSVAPYGYTF
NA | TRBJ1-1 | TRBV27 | CASRPRSIRTEAFF
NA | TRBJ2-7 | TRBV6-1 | CASSDSLTALYEQYF
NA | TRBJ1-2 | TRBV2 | CASKGGGTNYGYTF
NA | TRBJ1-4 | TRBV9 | CASSRGSGKEKLFF
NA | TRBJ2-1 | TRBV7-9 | CASSNRTTRQFF
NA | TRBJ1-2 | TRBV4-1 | CASSVVGITGGYTF
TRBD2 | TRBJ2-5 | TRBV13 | CASSRGTSGMRETQYF
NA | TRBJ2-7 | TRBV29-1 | CSVEGSIVPYEQYF
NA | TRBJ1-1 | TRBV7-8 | CASSLKVAGPMNTEAFF
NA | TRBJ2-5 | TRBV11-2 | CASSRLPGWEETQYF
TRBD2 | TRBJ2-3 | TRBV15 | CATGSGGRTDTQYF
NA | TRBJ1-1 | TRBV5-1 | CASLGPNSGVAFF
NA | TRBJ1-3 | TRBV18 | CASSPPKSDGSGNTIYF
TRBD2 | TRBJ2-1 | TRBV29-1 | CSVELTSQSRNEQFF
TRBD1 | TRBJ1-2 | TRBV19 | CASSIGRQGDYGYTF
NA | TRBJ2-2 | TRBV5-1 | CASSLEGELFF
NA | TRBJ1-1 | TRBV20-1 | CSDGGTEAFF
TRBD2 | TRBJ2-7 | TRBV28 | CASSPTGTSASEQYF
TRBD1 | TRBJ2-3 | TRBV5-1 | CASSFDRGGTDTQYF
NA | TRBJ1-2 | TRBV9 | CASSVDSWPEANYGYTF
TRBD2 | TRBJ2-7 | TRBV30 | CAWSSIAGDYEQYF